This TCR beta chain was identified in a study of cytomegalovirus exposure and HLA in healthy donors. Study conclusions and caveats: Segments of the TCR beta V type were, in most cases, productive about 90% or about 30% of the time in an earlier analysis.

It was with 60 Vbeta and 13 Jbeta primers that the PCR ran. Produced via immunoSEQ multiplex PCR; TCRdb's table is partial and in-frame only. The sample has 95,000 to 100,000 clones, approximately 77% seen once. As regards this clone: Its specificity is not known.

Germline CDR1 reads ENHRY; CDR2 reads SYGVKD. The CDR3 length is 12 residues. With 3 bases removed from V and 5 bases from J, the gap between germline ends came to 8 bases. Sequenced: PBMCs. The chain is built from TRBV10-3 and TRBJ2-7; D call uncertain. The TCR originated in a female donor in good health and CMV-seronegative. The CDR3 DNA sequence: TGTGCCATCAGTGAATCGGGTAACGAGCAGTACTTC. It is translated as CAISESGNEQYF.